The rows below give T cell receptor beta chains drawn from one sample of a study of response to subunit inactivated influenza vaccine. MiXCR was run by TCRdb on the RT-PCR reads, yielding one entry per CDR3 protein. The sample shows 500,000 to 550,000 distinct CDR3 sequences, roughly 23% of them seen only once. This sample also belongs to another study, concerning T cells expressing NK-cell markers.

The sequences come from CD4+ T cells sorted from PBMCs, collected approximately 13 days after vaccination. All receptors come from a man aged 45-60 years who received an inactivated influenza vaccine. CDR3s include the opening cysteine and the closing phenylalanine or tryptophan. The D gene is left open where the match is weak. Rows may omit the clone size; those that give it use once, few, many or a size class.

size	V	D	J	DNA	CDR3
few	TRBV7-9	NA	TRBJ2-7	TGTGCCTCCCAACGGAACCCCGGGGAGCAGTACTTC	CASQRNPGEQYF
NA	TRBV12-3/TRBV12-4	NA	TRBJ2-1	TGTGCCAGCAGTCGGGACAACTACAATGAGCAGTTCTTC	CASSRDNYNEQFF
few	TRBV3-1	TRBD1	TRBJ2-7	TGTGCCAGCAGCCAAGATCGGACAGGCGCCGAGCAGTACTTC	CASSQDRTGAEQYF
few	TRBV7-9	TRBD1	TRBJ1-2	TGTGCCACTGCGGGGACAGGGGTCCTCTATGGCTACACCTTC	CATAGTGVLYGYTF
NA	TRBV5-1	TRBD2	TRBJ2-7	TGCGCCAGCAGCTTGGAAACTAGCGGGATCTACGAGCAGTACTTC	CASSLETSGIYEQYF
NA	TRBV6-2/TRBV6-3	NA	TRBJ1-1	TGTGCCAGCAGTTACTTGGGGGACGGCACTGAAGCTTTCTTT	CASSYLGDGTEAFF
many	TRBV29-1	NA	TRBJ2-7	TGCAGCGTTGGAGCGAACTACGAGCAGTACTTC	CSVGANYEQYF
few	TRBV5-1	NA	TRBJ2-1	TGCGCCAGCAGCTTGTCGGCTAAGGACTACTACAATGAGCAGTTCTTC	CASSLSAKDYYNEQFF
many	TRBV20-1	NA	TRBJ2-1	TGCAGTGCTCCCGGAATGGCCAATGAGCAGTTCTTC	CSAPGMANEQFF
few	TRBV7-2	NA	TRBJ2-1	TGTGCCAGCAGCTTAGCTCGCGTGGGCAATGAGCAGTTCTTC	CASSLARVGNEQFF
NA	TRBV20-1	NA	TRBJ2-1	TGCTGTGCTAGAGAGGGGGGGTTTCGGACCACGACATACAATGAGCAGTTCTTC	CCAREGGFRTTTYNEQFF
few	TRBV9	TRBD1	TRBJ2-1	TGTGCCAGCAGCGGGGGGACAGGGGGATACAATGAGCAGTTCTTC	CASSGGTGGYNEQFF
NA	TRBV6-2/TRBV6-3	TRBD1	TRBJ1-5	TGTGCCAGCAGATGGGGACAGGATAGCAATCAGCCCCAGCATTTT	CASRWGQDSNQPQHF
few	TRBV20-1	TRBD1	TRBJ1-2	TGCAGTGCTAGAGTGGGGACAGGGACTGGCTACACCTTC	CSARVGTGTGYTF
NA	TRBV10-3	TRBD2	TRBJ2-7	TGTGCCATCAGTGGGGGACTAGCGGGAGGGAAAAACGAGCAGTACTTC	CAISGGLAGGKNEQYF
NA	TRBV6-1	TRBD2	TRBJ2-2	TGTGCCAGCAGACCTGGACTAGCGGGGGCAATCGGGGAGCTGTTTTTT	CASRPGLAGAIGELFF
NA	TRBV24-1	NA	TRBJ2-2	TGTGCCACCGGGGAGAACACCGGGGAGCTGTTTTTT	CATGENTGELFF
few	TRBV11-2	NA	TRBJ2-1	TGTGCCAGCAGCTTAGCGGTGGGGCGAACGGATGAGCAGTTCTTC	CASSLAVGRTDEQFF
NA	TRBV5-1	NA	TRBJ1-4	TGCGCCAGCAGCTTGATGGGGACTAATGAAAAACTGTTTTTT	CASSLMGTNEKLFF
NA	TRBV6-2/TRBV6-3	NA	TRBJ1-5	TGTGCCAGCACCATAGACAGAGGGAGCAATCAGCCCCAGCATTTT	CASTIDRGSNQPQHF
NA	TRBV12-5	NA	TRBJ2-3	TGTGCTAGTGGTCCAGATACAGATACGCAGTATTTT	CASGPDTDTQYF
NA	TRBV6-1	TRBD1	TRBJ1-5	TGTGCCAGCAGTGAGGGACAGGGGTTCCAGCCCCAGCATTTT	CASSEGQGFQPQHF